These 15 T cell receptor beta chains were sequenced from one sample in a study of blood T cell repertoires in COVID-19. The protocol was immunoSEQ multiplex PCR, while the TCRdb copy is restricted to in-frame clones and leaves out a portion. The sample holds 150,000 or so clones, 75% to 85% seen once. The sequencing sample was made of peripheral blood. Every receptor here comes from a woman between 50 and 59 years old with acute or convalescent COVID-19.

V and J are TRBV28 and TRBJ2-5, with D possibly TRBD1 on 5 matching bases. This CDR3 region has 14 residues. V was clipped by 6 bases and J by 5 bases, with 16 bases between them. Per germline, CDR1 MDHEN and CDR2 SYDVKM. CDR3 protein: CASSYGQGYETQYF. The CDR3 region has the DNA TGTGCCAGCAGCTACGGGCAGGGCTACGAGACCCAGTACTTC.

J is TRBJ2-3 and V is TRBV21-1; the D call of TRBD1 is as the table states it, not checked on the DNA. TRBV21-1 counts as a pseudogene. This CDR3 comprises 17 residues. CDR3 region: CASRPQGLKSHTDTQYF. CDR3 sequence (DNA): TGTGCCAGCCGCCCTCAGGGATTAAAATCCCACACAGATACGCAGTATTTT.

The rearrangement joins TRBV30 to TRBJ1-2, with D uncertain. Germline assignment: CDR1 GTSNPN and CDR2 SVGIG (reference sequence). With 0 bases removed from V and 5 bases from J, the gap between germline ends came to 4 bases. CDR3 size: 11 residues. The CDR3 DNA sequence: TGTGCCTGGAGTGTGCGGTATGGCTACACCTTC. Residues: CAWSVRYGYTF.

J is TRBJ1-5 and V is TRBV19, with D perhaps TRBD1 (6 bases). V lost 7 bases to trimming and J lost 4 bases, with 11 bases between them. CDR3 length: 13 amino acids. From germline, CDR1 is LNHDA and CDR2 SQIVND (reference sequence). The CDR3 region is CASKGVPNQPQHF. CDR3 sequence (DNA): TGTGCCAGTAAGGGGGTACCTAATCAGCCCCAGCATTTT.

This chain joins TRBV28 and TRBJ1-4; D call uncertain. The germline V and J ends were trimmed by 8 bases and 4 bases, with 11 bases remaining between them. The CDR3 totals 13 residues. The V gene's germline CDR1 is MDHEN and CDR2 SYDVKM. This chain's CDR3 is CASLGQFNEKLFF. As DNA, the CDR3 is TGTGCCAGCTTGGGCCAGTTTAATGAAAAACTGTTTTTT.

This sequence joins TRBV19 and TRBJ2-1; D possibly corresponds to TRBD1 (6 bases). The CDR3 is made up of 12 amino acids. Trimming shortened V by 4 bases and J by 15 bases, and 16 bases separated the two germline ends. Germline values: CDR1 LNHDA, CDR2 SQIVND (reference sequence). The CDR3 DNA reads as TGTGCCAGTAGTAGCCGGACAGATCTTGCGTTCTTC. The encoded protein is CASSSRTDLAFF.

The chain combines TRBV28 with TRBJ2-3; 8 positions agree with TRBD2. Germline loops: CDR1 MDHEN, CDR2 SYDVKM. V shed 6 bases and J 7 bases; nucleotides not matched to a gene: 9. The CDR3 runs to 14 residues. The CDR3 here is CASSPAGVGYTQYF. For the CDR3, the DNA is TGTGCCAGCAGCCCAGCGGGAGTTGGATATACGCAGTATTTT.

The chain links TRBV6-5 to TRBJ2-5, with 9 bases fitting TRBD2. Germline loops: CDR1 MNHEY, CDR2 SVGAGI. This CDR3 is 16 amino acids long. V shed 2 bases, J shed 5 bases, and the junction held 9 bases outside the gene matches. Here the CDR3 DNA reads TGTGCCAGCAGTTACGGGCTAGCGGGGACCAGGGAGACCCAGTACTTC. This translates into CASSYGLAGTRETQYF.

This clone was picked up a small number of times. The chain is built from TRBV6-5 and TRBJ2-5; a weak D match, TRBD1 (6 bases). The CDR3 runs to 12 residues. Germline V gene data show CDR1 as MNHEY and CDR2 as SVGAGI. The V end lost 4 bases, the J end lost 5 bases, and 8 bases lay between the germline ends. The CDR3 DNA reads as TGTGCCAGCAGTTTTACAGGGGAGACCCAGTACTTC. Amino acids: CASSFTGETQYF.

The chain has TRBV7-9 and TRBJ1-1, with 8 bases fitting TRBD1. The CDR3 is 13 residues long. CDR1 SEHNR and CDR2 FQNEAQ come from the germline V gene (reference sequence). The trim removed 5 bases at V and 6 bases at J, leaving 5 bases unmatched. The CDR3 sequence: CASSPRTGSEAFF. DNA for the CDR3: TGTGCCAGCAGCCCCAGGACAGGGTCTGAAGCTTTCTTT.

In this sample, this clone turned up a few times. The chain recombines TRBV5-4 with TRBJ2-5; TRBD2 matches at 10 bases. Germline V gene lookup returns CDR1 SGHNT and CDR2 YYREEE (reference sequence). The trim removed 3 bases at V and 2 bases at J, leaving 10 bases unmatched. There are 17 residues in the CDR3. In DNA form, the CDR3 reads TGTGCCAGCAGCTCGGCGGCTAGCGGGAGCTTACAAGAGACCCAGTACTTC. Amino acids: CASSSAASGSLQETQYF. The full variable domain, its missing parts supplied by reference TRBV5-4 and TRBJ2-5, is ETGVTQSPTHLIKTRGQQVTLRCSSQSGHNTVSWYQQALGQGPQFIFQYYREEENGRGNFPPRFSGLQFPNYSSELNVNALELDDSALYLCASSSAASGSLQETQYFGPGTRLLVL.

The CDR3 DNA is TGTGCCAGCGGAGGGGTCGGGGAGACCCAGTACTTC. Translated: CASGGVGETQYF. V and J are TRBV2 and TRBJ2-5, with D possibly TRBD2 on 6 matching bases. Germline V gene sequence: CDR1 SNHLY, CDR2 FYNNEI. Trimming removed 8 bases from V and 5 bases from J, with 12 bases in between. The CDR3 is 12 amino acids.

The chain employs TRBV7-2 and TRBJ1-5; 7 bases agree with TRBD1. V lost 5 bases to trimming and J lost 8 bases; unmatched junction nucleotides: 9. Germline V gives CDR1 SGHTA, CDR2 FQGNSA. This CDR3 spans 14 amino acids. The CDR3 DNA reads as TGTGCCAGCAGCCAAACAGGGGAGGTGGAGCCCCAGCATTTT. Translated, it gives CASSQTGEVEPQHF.

The J gene is TRBJ2-3, the V gene TRBV6-1; a possible D gene is TRBD2 (7 bases). Germline values: CDR1 MNHNS, CDR2 SASEGT. CDR3 length: 15 residues. V lost 3 bases, J lost 4 bases, and 14 bases lay in between. The CDR3 region has the DNA TGTGCCAGCAGTGAGGGGGGGACAAGGGCAGATACGCAGTATTTT. As protein: CASSEGGTRADTQYF.

The chain uses TRBV5-1 and TRBJ1-2; D is uncertain. Trimming took 0 bases from V and 0 from J, leaving 6 bases between them. This CDR3 contains 14 residues. CDR1 is SGHRS, CDR2 YFSETQ, per germline. CDR3 sequence: CASSLGSTNYGYTF. CDR3 nucleotide sequence: TGCGCCAGCAGCTTGGGCAGTACTAACTATGGCTACACCTTC.